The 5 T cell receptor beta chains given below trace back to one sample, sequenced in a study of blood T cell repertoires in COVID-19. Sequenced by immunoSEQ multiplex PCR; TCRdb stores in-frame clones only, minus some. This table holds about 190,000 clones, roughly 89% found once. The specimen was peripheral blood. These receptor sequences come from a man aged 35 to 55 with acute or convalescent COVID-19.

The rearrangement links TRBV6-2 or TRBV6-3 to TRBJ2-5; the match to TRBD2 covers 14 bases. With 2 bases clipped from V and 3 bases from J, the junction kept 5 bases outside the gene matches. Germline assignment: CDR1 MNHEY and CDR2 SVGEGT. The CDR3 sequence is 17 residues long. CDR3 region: CASSYGEGLAGEETQYF. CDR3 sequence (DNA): TGTGCCAGCAGTTACGGAGAGGGACTAGCGGGGGAAGAGACCCAGTACTTC.

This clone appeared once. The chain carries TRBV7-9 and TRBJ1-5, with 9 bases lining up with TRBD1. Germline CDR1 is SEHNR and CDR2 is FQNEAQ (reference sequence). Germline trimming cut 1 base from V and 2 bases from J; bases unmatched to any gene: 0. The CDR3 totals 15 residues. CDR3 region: CASSLGDRGNQPQHF. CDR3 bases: TGTGCCAGCAGCTTAGGGGACAGGGGCAATCAGCCCCAGCATTTT.

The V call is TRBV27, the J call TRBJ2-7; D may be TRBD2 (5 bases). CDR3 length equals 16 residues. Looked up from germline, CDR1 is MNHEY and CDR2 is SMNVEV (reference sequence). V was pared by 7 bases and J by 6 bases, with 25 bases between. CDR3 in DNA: TGTGCCAGCACCCCAGGTAGTGGAGGCTCGAGAGGCGAGCAGTACTTC. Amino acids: CASTPGSGGSRGEQYF.

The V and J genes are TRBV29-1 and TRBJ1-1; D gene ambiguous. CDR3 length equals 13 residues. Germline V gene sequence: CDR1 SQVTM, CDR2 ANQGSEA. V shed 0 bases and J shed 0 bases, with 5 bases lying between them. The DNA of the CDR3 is TGCAGCGTTGAAGATAATTTGAACACTGAAGCTTTCTTT. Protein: CSVEDNLNTEAFF. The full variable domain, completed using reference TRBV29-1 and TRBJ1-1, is SAVISQKPSRDICQRGTSLTIQCQVDSQVTMMFWYRQQPGQSLTLIATANQGSEATYESGFVIDKFPISRPNLTFSTLTVSNMSPEDSSIYLCSVEDNLNTEAFFGQGTRLTVV.

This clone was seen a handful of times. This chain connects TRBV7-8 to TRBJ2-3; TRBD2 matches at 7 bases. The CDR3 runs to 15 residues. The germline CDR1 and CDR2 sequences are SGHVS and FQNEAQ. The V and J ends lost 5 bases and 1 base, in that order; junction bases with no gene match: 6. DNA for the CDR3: TGTGCCAGCAGCGAAACTAGCGCTGGCACAGATACGCAGTATTTT. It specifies CASSETSAGTDTQYF.